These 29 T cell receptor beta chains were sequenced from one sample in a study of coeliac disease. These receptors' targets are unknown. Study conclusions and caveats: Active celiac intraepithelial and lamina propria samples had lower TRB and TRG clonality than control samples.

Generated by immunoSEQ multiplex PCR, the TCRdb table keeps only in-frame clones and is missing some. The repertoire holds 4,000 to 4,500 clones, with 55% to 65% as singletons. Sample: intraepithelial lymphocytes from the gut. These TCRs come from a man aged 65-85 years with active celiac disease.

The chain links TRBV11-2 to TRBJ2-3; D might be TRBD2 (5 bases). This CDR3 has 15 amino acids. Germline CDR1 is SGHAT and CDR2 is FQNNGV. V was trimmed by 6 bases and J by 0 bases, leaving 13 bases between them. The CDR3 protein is CASRLDSPSTDTQYF. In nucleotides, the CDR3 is TGTGCCAGCAGATTGGACTCCCCCAGCACAGATACGCAGTATTTT.

The CDR3 spells CASSPGTGDLETQYF. The CDR3 DNA reads as TGTGCCAGCTCACCTGGGACAGGGGATCTTGAGACCCAGTACTTC. The rearrangement joins TRBV18 to TRBJ2-5, with 10 bases lining up with TRBD1. J was trimmed by 5 bases and V by 3 bases; bases with no gene match: 6. This CDR3 is 15 amino acids long. In germline, CDR1 is KGHSH, CDR2 LQKENI. The entire variable domain, with the rest obtained from reference TRBV18 and TRBJ2-5, is as follows: NAGVMQNPRHLVRRRGQEARLRCSPMKGHSHVYWYRQLPEEGLKFMVYLQKENIIDESGMPKERFSAEFPKEGPSILRIQQVVRGDSAAYFCASSPGTGDLETQYFGPGTRLLVL.

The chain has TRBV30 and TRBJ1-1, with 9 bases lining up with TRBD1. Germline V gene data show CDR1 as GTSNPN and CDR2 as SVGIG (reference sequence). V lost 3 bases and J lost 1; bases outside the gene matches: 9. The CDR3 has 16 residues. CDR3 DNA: TGTGCCTGGAGCTTAAGACCGGGACAGGGGAACACTGAAGCTTTCTTT. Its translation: CAWSLRPGQGNTEAFF.

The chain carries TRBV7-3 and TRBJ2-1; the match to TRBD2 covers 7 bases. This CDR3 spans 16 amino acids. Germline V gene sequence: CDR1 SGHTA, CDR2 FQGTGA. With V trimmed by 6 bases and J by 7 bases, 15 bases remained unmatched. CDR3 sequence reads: CASSHRGGGTSNEQFF. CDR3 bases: TGTGCCAGCAGTCACCGGGGCGGGGGAACATCGAATGAGCAGTTCTTC.

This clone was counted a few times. The CDR3 DNA reads as TGTGCCAGCAGCCTGGGACTAGCGGGAGTCTACGAGCAGTACTTC. Amino acids: CASSLGLAGVYEQYF. This rearrangement joins TRBV7-2 to TRBJ2-7; 14 bases are a match to TRBD2. Per the germline V gene, CDR1 is SGHTA and CDR2 is FQGNSA. This CDR3 contains 15 residues. With V trimmed by 5 bases and J by 3 bases, 3 bases remained unmatched. The full variable domain, its missing parts supplied by reference TRBV7-2 and TRBJ2-7, is GAGVSQSPSNKVTEKGKDVELRCDPISGHTALYWYRQSLGQGLEFLIYFQGNSAPDKSGLPSDRFSAERTGGSVSTLTIQRTQQEDSAVYLCASSLGLAGVYEQYFGPGTRLTVT.

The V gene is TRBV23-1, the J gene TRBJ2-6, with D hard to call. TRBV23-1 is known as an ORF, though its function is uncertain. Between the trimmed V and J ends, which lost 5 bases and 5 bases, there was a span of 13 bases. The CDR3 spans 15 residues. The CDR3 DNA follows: TGCGCCAGCAGTACGCAACAAAGTCGGGCCAACGTCCTGACTTTC. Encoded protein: CASSTQQSRANVLTF.

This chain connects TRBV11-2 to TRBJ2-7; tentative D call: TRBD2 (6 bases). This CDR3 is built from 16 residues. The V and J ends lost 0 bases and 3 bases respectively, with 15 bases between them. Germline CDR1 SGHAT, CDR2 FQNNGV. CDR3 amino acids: CASSLDLGGGLYEQYF. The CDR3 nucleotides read TGTGCCAGCAGCTTAGATCTGGGGGGAGGCCTCTACGAGCAGTACTTC.

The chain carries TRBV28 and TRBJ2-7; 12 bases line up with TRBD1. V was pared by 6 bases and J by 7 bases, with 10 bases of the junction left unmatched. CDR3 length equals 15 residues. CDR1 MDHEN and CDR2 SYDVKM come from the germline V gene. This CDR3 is CASSHRDRGRGEQYF. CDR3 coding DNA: TGTGCCAGCAGCCATAGGGACAGGGGGCGAGGGGAGCAGTACTTC.

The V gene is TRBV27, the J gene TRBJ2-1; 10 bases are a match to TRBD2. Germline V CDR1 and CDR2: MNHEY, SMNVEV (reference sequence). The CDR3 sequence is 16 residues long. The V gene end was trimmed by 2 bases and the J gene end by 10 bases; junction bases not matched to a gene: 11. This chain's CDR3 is CASSLKGLAGAVEQFF. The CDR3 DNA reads TGTGCCAGCAGTTTAAAGGGGCTAGCGGGAGCGGTCGAGCAGTTCTTC.

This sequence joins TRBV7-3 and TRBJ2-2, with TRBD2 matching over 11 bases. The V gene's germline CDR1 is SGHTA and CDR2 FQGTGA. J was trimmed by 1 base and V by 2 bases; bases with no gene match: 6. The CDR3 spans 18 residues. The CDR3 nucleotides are TGTGCCAGCAGCTTACTCGCTAGCGGGGGGCTGAACACCGGGGAGCTGTTTTTT. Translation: CASSLLASGGLNTGELFF.

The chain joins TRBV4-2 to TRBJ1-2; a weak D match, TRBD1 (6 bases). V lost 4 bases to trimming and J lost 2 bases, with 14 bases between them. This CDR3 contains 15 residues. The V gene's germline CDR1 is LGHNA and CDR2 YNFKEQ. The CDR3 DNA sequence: TGTGCCAGCAGCCCTGGGGGCCCCTTGAACTATGGCTACACCTTC. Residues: CASSPGGPLNYGYTF.

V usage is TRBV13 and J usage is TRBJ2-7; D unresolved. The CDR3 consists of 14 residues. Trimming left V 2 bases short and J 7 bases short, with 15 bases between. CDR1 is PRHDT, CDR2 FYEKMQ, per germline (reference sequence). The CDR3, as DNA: TGTGCCAGCAGCTTAAGAGGTCCGATAGTGGAGCAGTACTTC. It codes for CASSLRGPIVEQYF.

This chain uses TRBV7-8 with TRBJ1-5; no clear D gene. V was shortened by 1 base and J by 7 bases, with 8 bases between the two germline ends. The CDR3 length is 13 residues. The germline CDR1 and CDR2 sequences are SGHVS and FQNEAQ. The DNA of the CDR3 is TGTGCCAGCAGCTTAGGTACTTTCCAGCCCCAGCATTTT. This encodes CASSLGTFQPQHF.

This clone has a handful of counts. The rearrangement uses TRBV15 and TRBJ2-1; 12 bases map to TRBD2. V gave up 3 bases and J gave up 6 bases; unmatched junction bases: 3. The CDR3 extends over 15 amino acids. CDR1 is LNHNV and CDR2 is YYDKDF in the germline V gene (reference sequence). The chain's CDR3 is CATSSRLAGVNEQFF. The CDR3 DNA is TGTGCCACCAGCAGTAGACTAGCGGGGGTCAATGAGCAGTTCTTC.

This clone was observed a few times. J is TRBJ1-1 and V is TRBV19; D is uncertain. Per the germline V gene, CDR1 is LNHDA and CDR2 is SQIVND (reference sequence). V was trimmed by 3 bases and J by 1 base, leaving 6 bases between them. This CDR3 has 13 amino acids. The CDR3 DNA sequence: TGTGCCAGTAGTATCTCGTCGAACACTGAAGCTTTCTTT. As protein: CASSISSNTEAFF.

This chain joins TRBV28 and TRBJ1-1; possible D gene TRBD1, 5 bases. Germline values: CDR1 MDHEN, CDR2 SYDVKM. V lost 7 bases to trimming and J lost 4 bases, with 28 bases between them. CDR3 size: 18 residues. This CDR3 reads CASIPAGVGGGGSTEAFF. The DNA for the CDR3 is TGTGCCAGCATTCCCGCGGGGGTTGGGGGAGGAGGGAGCACTGAAGCTTTCTTT. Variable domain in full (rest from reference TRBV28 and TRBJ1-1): DVKVTQSSRYLVKRTGEKVFLECVQDMDHENMFWYRQDPGLGLRLIYFSYDVKMKEKGDIPEGYSVSREKKERFSLILESASTNQTSMYLCASIPAGVGGGGSTEAFFGQGTRLTVV.

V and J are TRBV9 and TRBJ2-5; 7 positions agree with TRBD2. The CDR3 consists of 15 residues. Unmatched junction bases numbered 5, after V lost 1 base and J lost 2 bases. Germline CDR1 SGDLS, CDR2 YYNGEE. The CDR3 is CASSVNQRGQETQYF. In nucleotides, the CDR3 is TGTGCCAGCAGCGTAAACCAGCGGGGACAAGAGACCCAGTACTTC.

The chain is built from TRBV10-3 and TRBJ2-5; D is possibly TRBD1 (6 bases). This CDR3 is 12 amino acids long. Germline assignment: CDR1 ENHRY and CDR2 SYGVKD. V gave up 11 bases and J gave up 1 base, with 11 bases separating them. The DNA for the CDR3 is TGTGCCCACGGGACATCCCAAGAGACCCAGTACTTC. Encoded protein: CAHGTSQETQYF.

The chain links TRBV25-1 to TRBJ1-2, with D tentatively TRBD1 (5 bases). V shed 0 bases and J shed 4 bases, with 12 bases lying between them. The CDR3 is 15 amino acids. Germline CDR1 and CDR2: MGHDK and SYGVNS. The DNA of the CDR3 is TGTGCCAGCAGTGAATATACAGGCATTGGCTATGGCTACACCTTC. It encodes CASSEYTGIGYGYTF.

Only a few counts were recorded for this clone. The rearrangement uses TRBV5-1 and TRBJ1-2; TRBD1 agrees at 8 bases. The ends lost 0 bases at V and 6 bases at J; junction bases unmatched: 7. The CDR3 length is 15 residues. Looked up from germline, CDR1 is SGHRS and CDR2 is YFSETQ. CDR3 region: CASSLAVAGGHGYTF. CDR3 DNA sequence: TGCGCCAGCAGCTTGGCGGTGGCAGGGGGCCATGGCTACACCTTC.

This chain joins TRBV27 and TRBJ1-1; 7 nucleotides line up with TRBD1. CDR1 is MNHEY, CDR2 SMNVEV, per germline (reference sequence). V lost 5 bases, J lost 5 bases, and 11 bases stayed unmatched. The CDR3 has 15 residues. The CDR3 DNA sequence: TGTGCCAGCAGTCCAATGGACAGGCAACGTACTGAAGCTTTCTTT. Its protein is CASSPMDRQRTEAFF.

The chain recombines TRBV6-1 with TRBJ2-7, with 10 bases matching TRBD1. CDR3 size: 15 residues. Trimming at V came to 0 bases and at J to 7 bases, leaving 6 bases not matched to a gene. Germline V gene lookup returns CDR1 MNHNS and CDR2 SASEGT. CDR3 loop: CASSEAGTGVGEQYF. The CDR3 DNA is TGTGCCAGCAGTGAAGCCGGGACAGGGGTAGGTGAGCAGTACTTC.

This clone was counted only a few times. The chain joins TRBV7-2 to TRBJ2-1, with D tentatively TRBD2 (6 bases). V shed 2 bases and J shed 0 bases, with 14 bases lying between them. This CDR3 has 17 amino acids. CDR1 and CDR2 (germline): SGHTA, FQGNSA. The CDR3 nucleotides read TGTGCCAGCAGCTTACGGTCCCGGGGGAGCTCCTACAATGAGCAGTTCTTC. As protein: CASSLRSRGSSYNEQFF. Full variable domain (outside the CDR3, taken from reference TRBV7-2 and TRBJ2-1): GAGVSQSPSNKVTEKGKDVELRCDPISGHTALYWYRQSLGQGLEFLIYFQGNSAPDKSGLPSDRFSAERTGGSVSTLTIQRTQQEDSAVYLCASSLRSRGSSYNEQFFGPGTRLTVL.

In DNA form, the CDR3 reads TGCGCCAGCAAGAAGACGGGACAGGGTAACAATGAGCAGTTCTTC. Amino acid sequence: CASKKTGQGNNEQFF. The chain carries TRBV5-1 and TRBJ2-1; TRBD1 matches 9 bases. Trimming removed 6 bases from V and 5 bases from J; junction bases left unmatched: 9. CDR3 length: 15 residues. From germline, CDR1 is SGHRS and CDR2 YFSETQ.

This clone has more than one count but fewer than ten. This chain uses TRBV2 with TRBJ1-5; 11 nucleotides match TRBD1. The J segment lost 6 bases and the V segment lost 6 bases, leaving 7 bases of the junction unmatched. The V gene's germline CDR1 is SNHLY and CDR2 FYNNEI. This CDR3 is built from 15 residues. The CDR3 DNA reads TGTGCCAGCAGGGGGACAGGGGGGCAATCTCAGCCCCAGCATTTT. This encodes CASRGTGGQSQPQHF.

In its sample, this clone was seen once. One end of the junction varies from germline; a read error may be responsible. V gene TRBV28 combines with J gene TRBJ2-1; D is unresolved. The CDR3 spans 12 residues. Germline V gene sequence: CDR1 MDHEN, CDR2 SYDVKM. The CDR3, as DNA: TGTGCCAGCGCGTTGCTAGGTTTAGAGCCGTTCTTC. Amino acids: CASALLGLEPFF.

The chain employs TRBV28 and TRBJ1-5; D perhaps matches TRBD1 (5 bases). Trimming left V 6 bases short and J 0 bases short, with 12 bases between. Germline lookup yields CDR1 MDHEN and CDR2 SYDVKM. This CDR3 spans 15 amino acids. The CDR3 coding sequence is TGTGCCAGCAGACCGACCCAGGGTAGCAATCAGCCCCAGCATTTT. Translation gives CASRPTQGSNQPQHF.

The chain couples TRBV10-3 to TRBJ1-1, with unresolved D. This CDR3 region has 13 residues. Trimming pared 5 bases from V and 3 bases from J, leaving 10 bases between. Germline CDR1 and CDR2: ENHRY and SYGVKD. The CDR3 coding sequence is TGTGCCATCAGTCGGGAGTTGCACACTGAAGCTTTCTTT. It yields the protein CAISRELHTEAFF.

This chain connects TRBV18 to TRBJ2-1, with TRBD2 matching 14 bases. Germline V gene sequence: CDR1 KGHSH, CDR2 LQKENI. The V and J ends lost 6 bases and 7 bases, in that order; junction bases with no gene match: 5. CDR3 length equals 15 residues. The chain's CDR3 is CASSLGTSGSNEQFF. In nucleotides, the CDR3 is TGTGCCAGCTCCCTCGGGACTAGCGGGAGTAATGAGCAGTTCTTC.